These T cell receptor beta chains were read from a single sample in a study of metastatic and nonmetastatic thyroid tumors. TCRdb re-called the PCR reads via MiXCR. The sample records 20,000 to 30,000 clones, roughly 13% being singletons. Sequencing used blood. Receptors were obtained from a female donor with papillary thyroid cancer or a benign thyroid nodule (not recorded which). Some clones in this sample may be carry-over from other donors' samples. Both conserved end residues are part of each CDR3. D genes are given only for firm matches. Size tells how often a clone was seen (once, few, many) or the class of an expanded clone, and some rows leave it out.

many	NA	TRBV11-2	TRBJ2-7	CASSLVGHWSSYEQYF	TGTGCCAGCAGCTTAGTGGGACACTGGAGCTCCTACGAGCAGTACTTC
few	TRBD2	TRBV6-2/TRBV6-3	TRBJ2-7	CASIYIGLAGYEQYF	TGTGCCAGCATTTACATCGGACTAGCGGGATATGAGCAGTACTTC
many	NA	TRBV27	TRBJ1-6	CASREVGLYNSPLHF	TGTGCCAGCAGGGAGGTCGGGCTCTATAATTCACCCCTCCACTTT
many	TRBD2	TRBV6-1	TRBJ2-2	CASRVNLAGGNTGELFF	TGTGCCAGCAGGGTAAATCTAGCGGGAGGAAATACCGGGGAGCTGTTTTTT
NA	NA	TRBV19	TRBJ2-7	CASSTRGPPPHEQYF	TGTGCCAGTAGCACTAGAGGGCCCCCACCCCACGAGCAGTACTTC
many	NA	TRBV9	TRBJ2-2	CASSPTANTGELFF	TGTGCCAGCAGCCCTACAGCGAACACCGGGGAGCTGTTTTTT
many	TRBD1	TRBV6-1	TRBJ1-4	CASRGGDRKFF	TGTGCCAGCAGGGGAGGGGACAGGAAGTTTTTT
many	NA	TRBV7-7	TRBJ2-1	CASSSGQYNEQFF	TGTGCTAGCAGCTCAGGACAATACAATGAGCAGTTCTTC
NA	NA	TRBV18	TRBJ2-7	CASSPVREPHEQYF	TGTGCCAGCTCGCCAGTCCGGGAACCCCACGAGCAGTACTTC
many	NA	TRBV9	TRBJ2-7	CASSASPLGEQYF	TGTGCCAGCAGCGCGAGCCCTCTGGGCGAGCAGTACTTC
many	TRBD2	TRBV25-1	TRBJ2-7	CASSETAGKYEQYF	TGTGCCAGCAGTGAAACAGCGGGGAAATACGAGCAGTACTTC
few	NA	TRBV20-1	TRBJ2-7	CSGTKPGPWGEQYF	TGCAGTGGTACCAAACCGGGCCCCTGGGGCGAGCAGTACTTC
many	NA	TRBV11-2	TRBJ2-5	CASSAGPPQYF	TGTGCCAGCAGCGCGGGACCACCCCAGTACTTC
many	NA	TRBV28	TRBJ2-7	CASSLDSAVARAYEQYF	TGTGCCAGCAGTTTAGATTCCGCCGTGGCCAGGGCCTACGAGCAGTACTTC
NA	NA	TRBV11-1	TRBJ1-1	CASSSAEGGFAFQAFF	TGTGCCAGCAGCTCGGCCGAGGGGGGTTTTGCTTTTCAAGCTTTCTTT
many	NA	TRBV10-3	TRBJ1-3	CAISAEGFAGNTIYF	TGTGCCATCAGTGCGGAGGGTTTCGCCGGAAACACCATATATTTT
many	NA	TRBV28	TRBJ1-1	CASRPNLRQAGRNTEAFF	TGTGCCAGCAGACCTAATCTAAGACAGGCCGGCCGGAACACTGAAGCTTTCTTT
many	TRBD2	TRBV6-1	TRBJ2-3	CASRLAGSPDTQYF	TGTGCCAGCAGATTAGCGGGCTCCCCAGATACGCAGTATTTT
many	NA	TRBV10-1	TRBJ1-5	CASSSNFKQEWHQPQHF	TGCGCCAGCAGCTCCAATTTTAAACAGGAGTGGCATCAGCCCCAGCATTTT
NA	NA	TRBV11-1	TRBJ2-6	CASSPGLLTTWANVLTF	TGTGCCAGCAGCCCAGGACTGCTTACTACTTGGGCCAACGTCCTGACTTTC
many	NA	TRBV9	TRBJ2-2	CASSVGRGAGELFF	TGTGCCAGCAGCGTAGGCCGGGGTGCCGGGGAGCTGTTTTTT
many	NA	TRBV20-1	TRBJ1-4	CSAGSPFNEKLFF	TGCAGTGCGGGGAGTCCCTTCAATGAAAAACTGTTTTTT
medium-sized	TRBD1	TRBV11-2	TRBJ1-6	CASSLGTGYNSPLHF	TGTGCCAGCAGCTTGGGGACAGGCTATAATTCACCCCTCCACTTT
NA	TRBD1	TRBV11-1	TRBJ1-1	CASSVGGGQANSEAFF	TGTGCCAGCAGCGTGGGAGGGGGACAGGCGAACTCTGAAGCTTTCTTT
many	TRBD1	TRBV11-2	TRBJ1-5	CASSSDRDQPQHF	TGTGCCAGCAGCTCGGACAGGGATCAGCCCCAGCATTTT
many	NA	TRBV20-1	TRBJ2-3	CSARGIQRHTDTQYF	TGCAGTGCTAGGGGGATCCAGCGGCACACAGATACGCAGTATTTT
NA	NA	TRBV30	TRBJ1-1	CAWSNGVTEAFF	TGTGCCTGGAGTAACGGGGTTACTGAAGCTTTCTTT
medium-sized	NA	TRBV20-1	TRBJ1-6	CSARSRQGISPLHF	TGCAGTGCTAGATCGCGCCAGGGGATCTCCCCCCTCCACTTT
many	TRBD2	TRBV2	TRBJ2-3	CASSPWTRREGTQYF	TGTGCCAGCAGTCCTTGGACTAGGAGAGAGGGGACGCAGTATTTT
few	NA	TRBV28	TRBJ2-6	CASRAGHLSSGVNVLTF	TGTGCCAGCAGGGCTGGGCACTTGAGCTCTGGGGTCAACGTCCTGACTTTC
many	TRBD1	TRBV5-1	TRBJ2-7	CASSLASGGDDEQYF	TGCGCCAGCAGCTTGGCGTCAGGGGGAGACGACGAGCAGTACTTC
many	NA	TRBV19	TRBJ1-1	CASSIDLLVEAFF	TGTGCCAGTAGTATAGATCTATTGGTTGAAGCTTTCTTT
many	NA	TRBV2	TRBJ1-5	CASSQGRGVNQPQHF	TGTGCCAGCAGTCAGGGGCGAGGCGTTAATCAGCCCCAGCATTTT
many	NA	TRBV18	TRBJ1-6	CASSNQGLKGDSPLHF	TGTGCCAGCTCTAACCAAGGGCTCAAGGGAGATTCACCCCTCCACTTT
medium-sized	NA	TRBV5-1	TRBJ2-1	CASKTRGSLHEQFF	TGCGCCAGCAAGACGAGAGGCTCTCTACATGAGCAGTTCTTC
many	NA	TRBV20-1	TRBJ1-4	CSATRGGGDEKLFF	TGCAGTGCTACGAGGGGCGGCGGTGATGAAAAACTGTTTTTT
many	TRBD2	TRBV12-3/TRBV12-4	TRBJ2-1	CASRVPGLAGALYNEQFF	TGTGCCAGCAGGGTCCCGGGACTAGCGGGAGCCCTCTACAATGAGCAGTTCTTC
NA	NA	TRBV28	TRBJ1-2	CASRLRGLGYYGYTF	TGTGCCAGCCGGCTTCGGGGTTTGGGTTACTATGGCTACACCTTC
many	TRBD1	TRBV6-1	TRBJ1-5	CASSPTGGVRQPQHF	TGTGCCAGCAGCCCGACAGGGGGCGTAAGGCAGCCCCAGCATTTT
many	NA	TRBV7-2	TRBJ2-7	CASSRDPGSYEQYF	TGTGCCAGCAGCCGCGATCCGGGTAGCTACGAGCAGTACTTC
many	NA	TRBV9	TRBJ2-1	CASSVAIRDGYNEQFF	TGTGCCAGCAGCGTAGCCATCCGGGACGGCTACAATGAGCAGTTCTTC
many	NA	TRBV18	TRBJ2-3	CASQTRVPRDTQYF	TGTGCCAGCCAAACCAGGGTGCCGAGGGATACGCAGTATTTT
medium-sized	TRBD1	TRBV20-1	TRBJ1-1	CSASTGMHTEAFF	TGCAGTGCTTCGACAGGGATGCACACTGAAGCTTTCTTT
NA	NA	TRBV11-1	TRBJ2-1	CACSGGTGAYNEQFF	TGTGCCTGCAGCGGGGGGACAGGGGCCTACAATGAGCAGTTCTTC